This T cell receptor (beta chain) was found in a study of shared clonotypes between healthy human individuals. Whole-study context: Each donor's CD8 memory used one plate, CD8 naive two, each CD4 subset three.

Worth noting for this clone: Its cognate antigen is unknown.

The CDR3 contains 15 residues. CDR1 and CDR2 from the germline V gene are SGHVS and FNYEAQ. V gave up 4 bases and J gave up 1 base, with 13 bases separating them. CD45RO-negative CD8 cells positively selected for CCR7 made up the naive population, which excluded terminally differentiated effector memory CD45RA+ cells. Samples underwent the assay at deep level. Method: immunoSEQ multiplex PCR; TCRdb's copy keeps in-frame clones and lacks some. The data show about 2 million clones, about 95% seen once. Points from the study as a whole: Depth was large, yet rarefaction showed that sorted-subset sequencing was incomplete.

This TCR was sampled from a man aged 18 to 30 in good health. Source material: naive CD8+ T cells sorted from blood. The chain joins TRBV7-6 to TRBJ2-5, with D possibly matching TRBD2 (6 bases). As DNA, the CDR3 is TGTGCCAGCAGCTACGGAACGGGGGTCCAAGAGACCCAGTACTTC. This codes for CASSYGTGVQETQYF.